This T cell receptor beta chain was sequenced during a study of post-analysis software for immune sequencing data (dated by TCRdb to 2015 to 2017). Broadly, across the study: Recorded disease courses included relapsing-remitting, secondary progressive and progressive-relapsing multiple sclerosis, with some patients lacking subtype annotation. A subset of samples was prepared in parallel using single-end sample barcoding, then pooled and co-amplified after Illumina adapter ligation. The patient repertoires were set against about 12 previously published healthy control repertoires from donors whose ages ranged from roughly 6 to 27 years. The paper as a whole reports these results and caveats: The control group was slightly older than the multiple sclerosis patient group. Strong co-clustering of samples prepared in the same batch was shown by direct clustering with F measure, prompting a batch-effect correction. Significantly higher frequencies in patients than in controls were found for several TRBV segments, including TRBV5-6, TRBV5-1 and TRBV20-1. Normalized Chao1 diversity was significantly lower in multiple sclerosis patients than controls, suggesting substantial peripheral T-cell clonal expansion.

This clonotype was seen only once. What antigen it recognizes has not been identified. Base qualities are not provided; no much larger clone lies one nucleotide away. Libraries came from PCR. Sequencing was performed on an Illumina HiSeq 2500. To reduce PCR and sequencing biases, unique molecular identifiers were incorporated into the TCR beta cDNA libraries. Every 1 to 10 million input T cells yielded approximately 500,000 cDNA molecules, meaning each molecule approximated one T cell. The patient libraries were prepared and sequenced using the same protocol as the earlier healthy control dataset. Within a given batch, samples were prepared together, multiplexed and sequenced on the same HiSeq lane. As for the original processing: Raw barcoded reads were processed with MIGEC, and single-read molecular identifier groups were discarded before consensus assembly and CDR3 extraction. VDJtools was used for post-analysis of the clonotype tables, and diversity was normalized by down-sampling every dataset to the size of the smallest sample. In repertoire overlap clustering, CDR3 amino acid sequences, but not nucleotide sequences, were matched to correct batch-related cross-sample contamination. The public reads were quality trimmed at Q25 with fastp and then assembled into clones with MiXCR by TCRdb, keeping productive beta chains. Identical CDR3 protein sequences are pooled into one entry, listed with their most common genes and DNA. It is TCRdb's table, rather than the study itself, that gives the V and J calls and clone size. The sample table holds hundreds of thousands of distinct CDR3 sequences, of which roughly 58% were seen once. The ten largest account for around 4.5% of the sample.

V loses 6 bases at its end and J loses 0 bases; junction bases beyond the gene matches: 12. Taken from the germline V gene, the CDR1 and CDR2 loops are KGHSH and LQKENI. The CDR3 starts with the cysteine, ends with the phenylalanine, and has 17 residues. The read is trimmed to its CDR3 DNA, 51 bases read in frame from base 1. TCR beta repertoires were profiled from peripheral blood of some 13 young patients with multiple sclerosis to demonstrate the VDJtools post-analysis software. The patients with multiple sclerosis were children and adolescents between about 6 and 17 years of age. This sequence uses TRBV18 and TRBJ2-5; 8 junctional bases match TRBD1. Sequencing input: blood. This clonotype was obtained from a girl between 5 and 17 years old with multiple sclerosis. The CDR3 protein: CASSAFLRDRNQETQYF. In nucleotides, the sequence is TGTGCCAGCTCCGCATTTCTCCGGGACAGGAACCAAGAGACCCAGTACTTC.